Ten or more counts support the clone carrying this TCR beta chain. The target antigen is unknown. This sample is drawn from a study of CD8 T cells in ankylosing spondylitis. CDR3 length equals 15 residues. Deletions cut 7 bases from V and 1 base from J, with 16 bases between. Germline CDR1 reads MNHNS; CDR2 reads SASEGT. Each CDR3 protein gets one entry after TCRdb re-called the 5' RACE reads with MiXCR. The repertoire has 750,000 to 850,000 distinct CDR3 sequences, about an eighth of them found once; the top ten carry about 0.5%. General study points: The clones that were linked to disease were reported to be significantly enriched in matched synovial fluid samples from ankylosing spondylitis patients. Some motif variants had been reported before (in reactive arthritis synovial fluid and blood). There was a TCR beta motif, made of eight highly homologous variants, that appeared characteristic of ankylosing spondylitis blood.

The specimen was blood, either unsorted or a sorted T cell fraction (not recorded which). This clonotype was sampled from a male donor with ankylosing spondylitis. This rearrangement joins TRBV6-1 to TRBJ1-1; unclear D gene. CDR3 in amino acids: CASMPHMQANTEAFF. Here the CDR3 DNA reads TGTGCCAGCATGCCTCATATGCAGGCGAACACTGAAGCTTTCTTT.